The 25 T cell receptor beta chains below were found in one sample sequenced in a study of post-analysis software for immune sequencing data. Regarding the study as a whole: Four or five TRBV segments occurring more often in patients than controls included TRBV5-6, TRBV5-1 and TRBV20-1.

Unique molecular identifiers featured in each of the TCR beta cDNA libraries. TCRdb redid the calling of the PCR reads with MiXCR, one entry per CDR3 protein. The sample yields 750,000 to 950,000 distinct CDR3 sequences, 46% seen once. Antigens of these TCRs are unknown. Sequencing was performed on blood. All receptors come from a girl aged 10-17 years with multiple sclerosis.

V usage is TRBV5-6 and J usage is TRBJ2-1; TRBD2 aligns across 7 bases. Germline CDR1 reads SGHDT; CDR2 reads YYEEEE. CDR3 length: 15 amino acids. The V segment lost 4 bases and the J segment 2 bases; nucleotides outside the gene matches: 6. CDR3 protein: CASSPQRGPYNEQFF. CDR3 DNA: TGTGCCAGCAGCCCCCAGCGGGGCCCCTACAATGAGCAGTTCTTC.

As DNA, the CDR3 is TGTGCCAGCAGCTTAGTAGGCGGAAGAAGCTCCTACGAGCAGTACTTC. Its translation is CASSLVGGRSSYEQYF. The rearrangement joins TRBV7-9 to TRBJ2-7, with unresolved D. Trimming took off 1 base at V and 0 bases at J, with 13 bases between the two ends. Per the germline V gene, CDR1 is SEHNR and CDR2 is FQNEAQ (reference sequence). The CDR3 has 16 amino acids.

This chain connects TRBV28 to TRBJ1-5; TRBD1 matches 7 bases. V lost 5 bases, J lost 0 bases, and 10 bases stayed unmatched. Germline V CDR1 and CDR2: MDHEN, SYDVKM. This CDR3 is built from 17 residues. Here the CDR3 reads CASSVPPGQTSNQPQHF. The CDR3 DNA reads TGTGCCAGCAGTGTACCCCCGGGACAGACTAGCAATCAGCCCCAGCATTTT.

The CDR3 DNA is TGTGCCACCAGCATTTGGACAGGGAGCATGAACACTGAAGCTTTCTTT. Translating gives CATSIWTGSMNTEAFF. The rearrangement links TRBV15 to TRBJ1-1; TRBD1 matches 8 bases. V lost 4 bases and J lost 0; bases outside the gene matches: 7. There are 16 residues in the CDR3. Per germline, CDR1 LNHNV and CDR2 YYDKDF (reference sequence). The full variable domain, its missing parts supplied by reference TRBV15 and TRBJ1-1, is DAMVIQNPRYQVTQFGKPVTLSCSQTLNHNVMYWYQQKSSQAPKLLFHYYDKDFNNEADTPDNFQSRRPNTSFCFLDIRSPGLGDTAMYLCATSIWTGSMNTEAFFGQGTRLTVV.

The V gene is TRBV29-1, the J gene TRBJ2-1; TRBD2 agrees at 14 bases. Germline values: CDR1 SQVTM, CDR2 ANQGSEA. The length of the CDR3 is 16 residues. With 1 base clipped from V and 7 bases from J, the junction kept 6 bases outside the gene matches. DNA of the CDR3: TGCAGCGTTGAAGGCCGACTAGCGGGAGGGTGGAATGAGCAGTTCTTC. Encoded protein: CSVEGRLAGGWNEQFF.

The chain has TRBV5-6 and TRBJ2-4, with TRBD2 matching 7 bases. The assigned J gene may be wrong: the sequence end matches TRBJ2-5 better. CDR1 and CDR2 from the germline V gene are SGHDT and YYEEEE. There are 17 residues in the CDR3. CDR3 nucleotide sequence: TGTGCCAGCAGCTTGGTTAGGGAGGCGGGAGAGGGTGAGACCCAGTACTTC. Translation: CASSLVREAGEGETQYF.

This chain links TRBV12-3 or TRBV12-4 with TRBJ2-3; 7 bases are a match to TRBD2. CDR3 length: 15 residues. The V segment lost 7 bases and the J segment 3 bases; nucleotides outside the gene matches: 10. DNA of the CDR3: TGTGCCAGCACCATTCCTGGGAGGGGTACAGATACGCAGTATTTT. This encodes CASTIPGRGTDTQYF.

The CDR3 DNA sequence: TGCAGTGCTAGACTAGCGGGAGGGAGAATAGATACGCAGTATTTT. This encodes CSARLAGGRIDTQYF. The chain is built from TRBV20-1 and TRBJ2-3; 12 nucleotides align to TRBD2. J gave up 5 bases and V 2 bases, and 5 bases lay outside the gene matches. Per germline, CDR1 DFQATT and CDR2 SNEGSKA (reference sequence). The CDR3 is 15 amino acids.

The genes are TRBV15 and TRBJ2-1; D may be TRBD2 (5 bases). Germline lookup yields CDR1 LNHNV and CDR2 YYDKDF (reference sequence). The CDR3 loop spans 13 amino acids. V lost 1 base and J lost 12, with 13 bases in between. The CDR3 protein is CATSRGPAAGQFF. Here the CDR3 DNA reads TGTGCCACCAGCAGAGGACCGGCCGCGGGGCAGTTCTTC.

The rearrangement joins TRBV19 to TRBJ2-6, with 7 bases matching TRBD1. This CDR3 is built from 20 residues. CDR1 and CDR2 from the germline V gene are LNHDA and SQIVND (reference sequence). The V segment lost 5 bases and the J segment 1 base; nucleotides outside the gene matches: 17. CDR3 region: CASSPQRQGLAISGANVLTF. CDR3 DNA sequence: TGTGCCAGTAGTCCCCAGAGACAGGGATTGGCTATTTCTGGGGCCAACGTCCTGACTTTC.

The J gene is TRBJ2-1, the V gene TRBV20-1, with D maybe TRBD2 (6 bases). V was shortened by 6 bases and J by 0 bases, with 21 bases between the two germline ends. This CDR3 is 17 amino acids long. Germline V gene sequence: CDR1 DFQATT, CDR2 SNEGSKA (reference sequence). In nucleotides, the CDR3 is TGCAGTGCGGTCGGGGGAGCGGGTTTGGGCTCCTACAATGAGCAGTTCTTC. Translating it yields CSAVGGAGLGSYNEQFF.

This rearrangement joins TRBV5-1 to TRBJ2-5; 15 positions match TRBD2. The J call may be incorrect, as the DNA end agrees better with TRBJ2-7. Germline CDR1 SGHRS, CDR2 YFSETQ. The CDR3 contains 19 residues. The CDR3 DNA is TGCGCCAGCAGCTTATCATATGGGACTAGCGGGAGGAGCACCTACGAGCAGTACTTC. This translates into CASSLSYGTSGRSTYEQYF.

The rearrangement joins TRBV28 to TRBJ2-7; 7 nucleotides match TRBD1. The germline gives CDR1 MDHEN, CDR2 SYDVKM. Unmatched junction bases numbered 19, after V lost 3 bases and J lost 2 bases. This CDR3 has 19 amino acids. Here the CDR3 DNA reads TGTGCCAGCAGTTTTCGGCCAGGGGGTTTCAGAGTCGAAACCTACGAGCAGTACTTC. Protein product: CASSFRPGGFRVETYEQYF.

The gene calls are TRBV5-1 and TRBJ2-1, with 7 bases identical to TRBD2. With V trimmed by 0 bases and J by 8 bases, 14 bases remained unmatched. Per germline, CDR1 SGHRS and CDR2 YFSETQ. The CDR3 covers 17 residues. The CDR3: CASSLGLRAGVGDEQFF. The CDR3 region has the DNA TGCGCCAGCAGCTTGGGCCTTCGGGCGGGAGTCGGTGATGAGCAGTTCTTC.

The chain employs TRBV5-5 and TRBJ1-5; no reliable D call. Trimming stripped 5 bases from V and 5 bases from J, with 17 bases between. The CDR3 runs to 15 residues. Germline CDR1 SGHKS, CDR2 YYEKEE (reference sequence). CDR3 bases: TGTGCCAGCAGTGACGGCCCCGGGTGGGATCAGCCCCAGCATTTT. This codes for CASSDGPGWDQPQHF.

The V gene is TRBV2, the J gene TRBJ1-5; no clear D. Trimming cost V 6 bases and J 1 base, with 13 bases left between them. Germline loops: CDR1 SNHLY, CDR2 FYNNEI. This CDR3 spans 15 amino acids. CDR3 coding DNA: TGTGCCAGCAGCCTGGGAGTTTTGAGCAATCAGCCCCAGCATTTT. Encoded protein: CASSLGVLSNQPQHF.

As to this clonotype: A single base separates this from a much larger clone, so it may be a read error. The CDR3 nucleotides read TGTGCCAGCGGCTTAAACACAGATACGCAGTATTTT. Its protein product is CASGLNTDTQYF. The rearrangement links TRBV7-2 to TRBJ2-3; D unresolved. CDR3 length: 12 amino acids. Germline CDR1 is SGHTA and CDR2 is FQGNSA.

This CDR3 is CASSLDGTSDHGIQYF. CDR3 DNA sequence: TGTGCCAGCAGCTTAGACGGGACTAGCGATCATGGCATTCAGTACTTC. The chain carries TRBV13 and TRBJ2-4; 10 nucleotides agree with TRBD2. This CDR3 region has 16 residues. Trimming removed 1 base from V and 9 bases from J; junction bases left unmatched: 9. Germline V gene lookup returns CDR1 PRHDT and CDR2 FYEKMQ (reference sequence).

This chain connects TRBV6-6 to TRBJ1-4, with TRBD1 matching over 8 bases. V dropped 5 bases and J dropped 2; count of bases not matched to a gene: 4. CDR1 and CDR2 (germline): MNHNY, SVGAGI (reference sequence). The CDR3 runs 15 residues. CDR3 residues: CASSPDRETNEKLFF. CDR3 sequence (DNA): TGTGCCAGCAGTCCGGACAGGGAGACTAATGAAAAACTGTTTTTT.

Ten or more counts support this clonotype. This sequence joins TRBV2 and TRBJ2-7; D might be TRBD1 (5 bases). CDR1 is SNHLY, CDR2 FYNNEI, per germline. The CDR3 length is 13 residues. Trimming cost V 10 bases and J 1 base, with 14 bases left between them. CDR3 loop: CATTKTDSYEQYF. The CDR3 nucleotides read TGTGCCACTACCAAGACAGATTCCTACGAGCAGTACTTC.

There are a few counts of this clonotype. The gene calls are TRBV7-9 and TRBJ1-4; no clear D gene. The CDR3 loop spans 14 amino acids. The V gene's germline CDR1 is SEHNR and CDR2 FQNEAQ (reference sequence). V lost 5 bases and J 7 bases, leaving 14 bases between the germline ends. The CDR3 loop reads CASSPKTAGEKLFF. The CDR3 DNA reads as TGTGCCAGCAGCCCAAAGACGGCAGGTGAAAAACTGTTTTTT. Full variable domain (rest looked up from reference TRBV7-9 and TRBJ1-4): DTGVSQNPRHKITKRGQNVTFRCDPISEHNRLYWYRQTLGQGPEFLTYFQNEAQLEKSRLLSDRFSAERPKGSFSTLEIQRTEQGDSAMYLCASSPKTAGEKLFFGSGTQLSVL.

Regarding this clonotype: One base away lies a much larger clone, so this may be a sequencing read error. The chain employs TRBV11-1 and TRBJ2-1; D is uncertain. V lost 4 bases and J 7 bases, leaving 5 bases between the germline ends. The CDR3 extends over 11 amino acids. Germline CDR1 SGHAT, CDR2 FQDESV (reference sequence). The CDR3 DNA reads as TGTGCCAGCAGCTCAGAGAATGAGCAGTTCTTC. It encodes CASSSENEQFF.

This chain uses TRBV5-6 with TRBJ1-1; D not certain. V shed 2 bases and J shed 1 base, with 9 bases lying between them. Germline-derived CDR1 and CDR2 are SGHDT and YYEEEE. This CDR3 has 14 amino acids. The CDR3 loop is CASSFPDENTEAFF. The CDR3 DNA reads TGTGCCAGCAGCTTCCCTGACGAGAACACTGAAGCTTTCTTT.

The rearrangement uses TRBV4-1 and TRBJ1-2, with a possible D match to TRBD1 (5 bases). Germline CDR1 and CDR2: MGHRA and YSYEKL. This CDR3 is built from 16 residues. V was cut by 5 bases and J by 5 bases, with 21 bases left in between. The CDR3 sequence is CASSSRQTDGDYGYTF. The CDR3 DNA sequence: TGCGCCAGCAGCTCCCGACAGACAGATGGAGATTATGGCTACACCTTC.

The sample holds a few counts of this clonotype. This chain's CDR3 is CASSYRGGYTF. DNA for the CDR3: TGTGCCAGCAGTTACAGGGGTGGCTACACCTTC. The gene calls are TRBV28 and TRBJ1-2, with TRBD1 matching over 7 bases. Trimming removed 4 bases from V and 7 bases from J; junction bases left unmatched: 0. CDR1 and CDR2 from the germline V gene are MDHEN and SYDVKM. The CDR3 is made up of 11 amino acids.